These T cell receptor beta chains were read from a single sample in a study of CD8 T cells in Susac syndrome. Via MiXCR, TCRdb re-called the immunoSEQ multiplex PCR reads, giving one row per CDR3 protein. The sample includes around 160,000 distinct CDR3 sequences, about 94% of them seen just once. The source material was CD4+ T cells from PBMCs. The origin of the receptors is a human donor in good health. CDR3s include the opening cysteine and the closing phenylalanine or tryptophan. Fields, in order: J gene, clone size, D gene, V gene, CDR3 protein, CDR3 DNA. The D gene is left open where the match is weak. Some rows have no size entry. The others give once, few or many, or a class for an expanded clone.

TRBJ2-5 . . TRBV18 CASSPRDVQETQYF TGTGCCAGCTCACCAAGGGACGTTCAAGAGACCCAGTACTTC
TRBJ2-5 few . TRBV5-1 CASSLEGIALETQYF TGCGCCAGCAGCTTGGAAGGGATTGCTTTGGAGACCCAGTACTTC
TRBJ2-3 . . TRBV19 CASRQTSSTDTQYF TGTGCCAGCCGACAGACCTCTAGCACAGATACGCAGTATTTT
TRBJ2-3 . . TRBV2 CASSSGPGFQTQYF TGTGCCAGCAGCTCCGGGCCAGGATTCCAGACGCAGTATTTT
TRBJ2-4 once TRBD2 TRBV19 CASSIVDSLRGGNIQYF TGTGCCAGTAGTATAGTGGACTCTCTTCGGGGAGGGAACATTCAGTACTTC
TRBJ2-5 . . TRBV7-2 CASSSQGSGGQETQYF TGTGCCAGCAGCTCCCAGGGGTCGGGGGGCCAAGAGACCCAGTACTTC
TRBJ1-6 few . TRBV12-5 CASGRSSYNSPLHF TGTGCTAGTGGACGGAGCTCCTATAATTCACCCCTCCACTTT
TRBJ2-5 . TRBD2 TRBV7-8 CASSTGTSSRSLETQYF TGTGCCAGCAGCACTGGGACTAGCTCTAGGTCGTTGGAGACCCAGTACTTC
TRBJ1-1 . TRBD1 TRBV7-2 CASSAGTVNTEAFF TGTGCCAGCAGCGCCGGGACAGTGAACACTGAAGCTTTCTTT
TRBJ2-7 . . TRBV12-3/TRBV12-4 CASSFGDIYEQYF TGTGCCAGCAGTTTCGGGGACATCTACGAGCAGTACTTC
TRBJ2-3 . TRBD2 TRBV5-1 CASSLTSGNRDTQYF TGCGCCAGCAGCTTGACTAGCGGCAACCGAGATACGCAGTATTTT
TRBJ1-1 . . TRBV25-1 CASRDSLANTEAFF TGTGCCAGCCGGGACTCCCTCGCGAACACTGAAGCTTTCTTT
TRBJ2-7 . TRBD1 TRBV5-8 CASSEGSTGVLEQYF TGTGCCAGCAGCGAAGGCTCTACAGGGGTGCTCGAGCAGTACTTC
TRBJ2-5 . . TRBV7-2 CASSLDRRQQETQYF TGTGCCAGCAGCTTAGATCGGCGGCAACAAGAGACCCAGTACTTC
TRBJ2-7 . . TRBV9 CASSPGTSNWDEQYF TGTGCCAGCAGCCCCGGGACTTCGAACTGGGACGAGCAGTACTTC
TRBJ2-5 . TRBD1 TRBV5-1 CASSVTGPQETQYF TGCGCCAGCAGCGTGACAGGGCCCCAAGAGACCCAGTACTTC
TRBJ1-2 . . TRBV7-9 CASSLDNYLGYTF TGTGCCAGCAGCTTAGATAATTACCTTGGCTACACCTTC
TRBJ2-7 . . TRBV15 CATSPRQFGEQYF TGTGCCACCAGTCCTCGCCAGTTTGGCGAGCAGTACTTC
TRBJ2-5 . TRBD2 TRBV14 CASSRGLAGPQETQYF TGTGCCAGCAGCCGAGGACTAGCGGGCCCCCAAGAGACCCAGTACTTC
TRBJ1-3 . . TRBV12-3/TRBV12-4 CASSLNAAKNTIYF TGTGCCAGCAGTTTGAATGCGGCTAAAAACACCATATATTTT
TRBJ1-2 . . TRBV3-1 CASSQGTSGYTF TGTGCCAGCAGCCAAGGGACGTCCGGCTACACCTTC
TRBJ2-3 . . TRBV7-3 CASSPWGVTDTQYF TGTGCCAGCAGCCCATGGGGGGTAACAGATACGCAGTATTTT
TRBJ2-5 . . TRBV29-1 CSVDGMAGNQETQYF TGCAGCGTTGACGGTATGGCAGGGAACCAAGAGACCCAGTACTTC
TRBJ2-3 . . TRBV9 CASSVDVGADTQYF TGTGCCAGCAGCGTAGATGTCGGGGCAGATACGCAGTATTTT
TRBJ2-1 . . TRBV6-6 CASSQTGFSYNEQFF TGTGCCAGCAGTCAAACAGGGTTCTCCTACAATGAGCAGTTCTTC
TRBJ2-2 few . TRBV5-6 CASSLPTGELFF TGTGCCAGCAGTCTTCCCACCGGGGAGCTGTTTTTT
TRBJ2-7 . . TRBV19 CASSIEGGVYEQYF TGTGCCAGTAGTATTGAGGGAGGTGTCTACGAGCAGTACTTC
TRBJ1-6 . TRBD1 TRBV9 CASSPGQALRNSPLHF TGTGCCAGCAGCCCGGGACAGGCTCTCCGAAATTCACCCCTCCACTTT
TRBJ1-5 . TRBD1 TRBV27 CASGTGGRQPQHF TGTGCCAGCGGGACAGGGGGTCGTCAGCCCCAGCATTTT
TRBJ1-5 . . TRBV19 CATRRGARSNQPQHF TGTGCCACTAGGAGGGGGGCTAGGAGCAATCAGCCCCAGCATTTT
TRBJ2-2 . . TRBV4-2 CASSQTTKNTGELFF TGTGCCAGCAGCCAAACCACGAAGAACACCGGGGAGCTGTTTTTT
TRBJ2-7 . TRBD2 TRBV3-1 CASTRGVTGEQYF TGTGCCAGCACCCGGGGGGTAACAGGCGAGCAGTACTTC
TRBJ1-1 . TRBD1 TRBV9 CASSVEGTGEAFF TGTGCCAGCAGCGTAGAGGGGACAGGCGAAGCTTTCTTT
TRBJ1-1 once . TRBV5-1 CASSPLGGALEAFF TGCGCCAGCAGCCCCCTAGGGGGGGCCCTTGAAGCTTTCTTT
TRBJ1-4 once . TRBV20-1 CSARGIVATNEKLFF TGCAGTGCTAGGGGCATAGTAGCAACTAATGAAAAACTGTTTTTT
TRBJ1-1 . . TRBV19 CASSSLQGPQPEAFF TGTGCCAGTAGTTCCTTACAGGGACCCCAGCCTGAAGCTTTCTTT
TRBJ2-3 . . TRBV15 CATSDTSPTDTQYF TGTGCCACCTCGGATACTAGTCCCACAGATACGCAGTATTTT
TRBJ2-1 . TRBD2 TRBV2 CASCGLAGGNEQFF TGTGCCAGCTGTGGACTAGCAGGTGGGAATGAGCAGTTCTTC
TRBJ2-7 . TRBD2 TRBV6-1 CASSASGGSYEQYF TGTGCCAGCAGTGCTAGCGGGGGGTCCTACGAGCAGTACTTC
TRBJ2-5 once . TRBV4-2 CASSQEFQGQETQYF TGTGCCAGCAGCCAAGAATTTCAGGGCCAAGAGACCCAGTACTTC
TRBJ1-5 . TRBD1 TRBV2 CASSDRQGYQPQHF TGTGCCAGCAGTGACCGACAGGGGTATCAGCCCCAGCATTTT
TRBJ2-5 . . TRBV29-1 CSVGTAIQETQYF TGCAGCGTTGGGACAGCGATCCAAGAGACCCAGTACTTC
TRBJ1-2 . TRBD1 TRBV5-6 CASSIGSGGSYGYTF TGTGCCAGCAGCATTGGGTCAGGGGGCAGCTATGGCTACACCTTC
TRBJ2-5 . . TRBV29-1 CSVSLAGETQYF TGCAGCGTCTCACTAGCCGGGGAGACCCAGTACTTC
TRBJ1-2 . . TRBV6-5 CASSYSAAQGGYGYTF TGTGCCAGCAGTTACTCAGCGGCCCAAGGTGGCTATGGCTACACCTTC
TRBJ2-1 . . TRBV9 CASSGRWTICYNEQFF TGTGCCAGCAGCGGGCGCTGGACTATCTGCTACAATGAGCAGTTCTTC
TRBJ1-6 . TRBD1 TRBV3-1 CASSRGQEGSPLHF TGTGCCAGCAGCCGAGGACAGGAGGGATCACCCCTCCACTTT
TRBJ2-3 . TRBD1 TRBV3-1 CASSQRQGIADTQYF TGTGCCAGCAGCCAGAGACAGGGAATAGCAGATACGCAGTATTTT
TRBJ2-1 . TRBD2 TRBV12-5 CASGSGGVPNEQFF TGTGCTAGTGGTTCGGGGGGGGTACCCAATGAGCAGTTCTTC
TRBJ2-5 . . TRBV5-1 CASSLDGSETQYF TGCGCCAGCAGCTTGGATGGTAGCGAGACCCAGTACTTC
TRBJ2-1 . . TRBV9 CASSVDSGSYNEQFF TGTGCCAGCAGCGTAGATTCAGGGTCCTACAATGAGCAGTTCTTC
TRBJ2-1 few TRBD2 TRBV18 CASSPRGGSYNEQFF TGTGCCAGCTCTCCGCGGGGGGGCTCCTACAATGAGCAGTTCTTC
TRBJ2-1 . TRBD2 TRBV7-3 CASSLATLAGGPFF TGTGCCAGCAGCTTAGCCACGCTAGCGGGGGGGCCGTTCTTC
TRBJ2-1 . . TRBV30 CAWSGPLIGEQFF TGTGCCTGGAGTGGCCCCCTTATAGGAGAGCAGTTCTTC
TRBJ1-3 once . TRBV7-9 CASNPSRSGNTIYF TGTGCCAGCAACCCTTCGCGCTCTGGAAACACCATATATTTT
TRBJ1-5 once . TRBV19 CASTGGREWQPQHF TGTGCCAGTACCGGAGGTAGGGAGTGGCAGCCCCAGCATTTT
TRBJ2-3 . . TRBV7-9 CASSLAHPTDTQYF TGTGCCAGCAGCTTAGCTCATCCCACAGATACGCAGTATTTT
TRBJ1-1 once TRBD1 TRBV30 CAWRVQGTDTEAFF TGTGCCTGGAGGGTACAGGGGACGGACACTGAAGCTTTCTTT